This TCR beta chain appears in the sequencing data of a study of OX40 agonist ivuxolimab in advanced cancers. Study summary: Three individuals attained partial responses, comprising one hepatocellular carcinoma case and two cutaneous melanoma cases.

A remark on this clone: Antigen unknown.

Using immunoSEQ multiplex PCR, the repertoire was profiled, and TCRdb retains in-frame clones only, with some absent. The profile shows 25,000 to 35,000 clones, about 80% of them singletons. General study findings and limits: With doses of 0.1 to 3.0 mg/kg, CD4+ and CD8+ blood T cells had undergone clonal expansion by week 6. It was not determined which antigens were specifically recognized by the peripheral T cells that had undergone clonal expansion.

Germline V CDR1 and CDR2: SGHDT, YYEEEE. This CDR3 has 15 residues. V was clipped by 0 bases and J by 6 bases, with 14 bases between them. The sequence derives from an adult with an advanced solid tumor such as melanoma, head and neck, liver or kidney cancer. The chain couples TRBV5-6 to TRBJ2-3; D might be TRBD1 (5 bases). Sequenced here: CD4+ or CD8+ T cells sorted from blood, sampled in a trial of the OX40 agonist ivuxolimab. The CDR3 protein is CASSLAGSAHDTQYF. In DNA form, the CDR3 reads TGTGCCAGCAGCTTGGCAGGGTCAGCCCACGATACGCAGTATTTT.